What follows describes a single TCR beta chain. This clonotype was detected ten times or more. Its cognate antigen has yet to be identified. No much larger clone is present one base from it, and per-base qualities are unavailable. Expansion of CD8+CD57+ cells had been shown by flow cytometry in the patients chosen for sequencing. Severe acquired aplastic anemia was diagnosed in all patients according to International Study of Aplastic Anemia and Agranulocytosis and Camitta criteria. No therapy had been received by the patients at the time of blood sampling. The study deep-sequenced TCR repertoires of sorted CD4+ and CD8+ blood T cells from severe aplastic anemia patients and healthy subjects. Patients were enrolled in the USA under clinicaltrials.gov protocols 00001620, 01623167, 00001397, 00071045, 00081523 and 00961064. Ficoll-Paque density gradient centrifugation was used to isolate peripheral blood mononuclear cells. Before DNA extraction, CD4+ and CD8+ T cells were sorted by FACS or by magnetic beads.

Including cysteine and phenylalanine, the CDR3 has 14 amino acids. Only CDR3 DNA remains: 42 bases, in frame from the first base. The germline V end is reduced by 3 bases and the J end by 2 bases; junction bases left unmatched: 5. Via the germline V gene, CDR1 is SGHTS and CDR2 YDEGEE. TCR beta VDJ combination and CDR3 sequence profiling used genomic DNA as the template. TCR repertoire sequencing was run on an Illumina HiSeq 2000. The published analysis was carried out like this. TRBV/TRBJ rearrangement plots, CDR3 size and DJ length profiles, and Simpson's diversity index were used to evaluate the repertoires. The most abundant DNA sequence in the deep sequencing data was defined as the immunodominant clone. CDR3 amino acid sequences were screened for sharing across subjects and compared with published repertoires and the VDJdb database. Through fastp at Q25 and MiXCR, TCRdb rebuilt clones from the public reads, retaining in-frame beta chains. Every entry covers one CDR3 protein and lists the most common genes and DNA from its rows. The authors' filters were not applied to this entry. The sample yields roughly 240,000 distinct CDR3 sequences; more than 40% were counted once. The ten top clones hold about 8.3% of the sample.

This sample is drawn from a study of CD8+CD57+ T cells in acquired aplastic anemia (dated 2018 in TCRdb). As for the study more broadly: Extracted DNA from sorted CD4+ and CD8+ cells averaged around 3.4 ug, ranging from roughly 0.2 to 30 ug. CD8+CD57+ expansion was defined as frequency above the mean frequency observed in healthy subjects. What the research found in general, with its limitations: Around 30 CD8+ CDR3 sequences were shared between patients and controls but appeared highly expressed in patients and within their immunodominant clones. CD8+ Simpson's diversity did not differ significantly between patients and healthy controls (P=0.060).

The sample consisted of sorted CD4+, CD8+, or CD8+CD57+ T cells (not recorded which) from PBMCs. The receptor was derived from a human donor with aplastic anemia. The chain links TRBV5-8 with TRBJ2-7, with 7 bases aligning to TRBD1. The bases read TGTGCCAGCAGCTCCCACGACAGGGCCTACGAGCAGTACTTC. It is translated as CASSSHDRAYEQYF. Where the CDR3 stops, the reference TRBV5-8 and TRBJ2-7 genes take over; the full variable domain is EAGVTQSPTHLIKTRGQQATLRCSPISGHTSVYWYQQALGLGLQFLLWYDEGEERNRGNFPPRFSGRQFPNYSSELNVNALELEDSALYLCASSSHDRAYEQYFGPGTRLTVT.